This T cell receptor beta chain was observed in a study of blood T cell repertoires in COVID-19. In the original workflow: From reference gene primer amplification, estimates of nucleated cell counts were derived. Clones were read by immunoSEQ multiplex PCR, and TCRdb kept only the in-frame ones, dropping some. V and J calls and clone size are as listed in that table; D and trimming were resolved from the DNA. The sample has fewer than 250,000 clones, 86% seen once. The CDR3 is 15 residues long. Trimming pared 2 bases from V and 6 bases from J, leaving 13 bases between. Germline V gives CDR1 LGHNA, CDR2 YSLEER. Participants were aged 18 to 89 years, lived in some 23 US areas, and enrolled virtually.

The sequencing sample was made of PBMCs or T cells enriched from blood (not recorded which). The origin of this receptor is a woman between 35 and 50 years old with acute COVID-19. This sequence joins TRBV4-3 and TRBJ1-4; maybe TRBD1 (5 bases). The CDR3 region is CASSQPPGGDEKLFF. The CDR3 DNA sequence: TGCGCCAGCAGCCAACCCCCGGGGGGTGATGAAAAACTGTTTTTT.